These 13 T cell receptor beta chains share one sample of origin, sequenced in a study of blood T cells in healthy people across ages (dated by TCRdb to the mid-2010s). Receptor amplification or capture employed 5' RACE. Sequencing used an Illumina HiSeq 2500. A second PCR of roughly 7 to 11 cycles was performed with a sample-barcoded 5' primer and a J-beta primer mix. TCRdb took the public reads, trimmed them with fastp at Q25, ran MiXCR for clone calling and kept in-frame beta chains. Each CDR3 protein appears once, grouped with its most common genes and DNA. The sample includes 800,000 to 950,000 distinct CDR3 sequences, with almost 30% observed a single time. About 10% of the sample is in the top ten clones. These data also featured in a second study, about T cells of mothers and their children.

Sequenced: blood. The receptors here all came from a woman in her thirties or forties in good health.

As concerns this clonotype: A much larger clone lies a single base off, so this may be a read error. The chain carries TRBV6-2 or TRBV6-3 and TRBJ2-1; D is possibly TRBD1 or TRBD2 (5 bases each). Trimming took 8 bases from V and 14 from J, leaving 19 bases between them. The CDR3 is made up of 12 amino acids. Germline values: CDR1 MNHEY, CDR2 SVGEGT. The CDR3 DNA reads as TGTGCCAGCTCAATCAGGGACGGGGAGAAGTTCTTC. Translated: CASSIRDGEKFF.

A few counts support this clonotype. V and J are TRBV11-1 and TRBJ2-1; 7 positions agree with TRBD2. From germline, CDR1 is SGHAT and CDR2 FQDESV (reference sequence). The CDR3 runs 13 residues. V gave up 2 bases and J gave up 8 bases; unmatched junction bases: 3. The CDR3 sequence is CASSLPSGDEQFF. CDR3 bases: TGTGCCAGCAGCTTACCGAGCGGGGATGAGCAGTTCTTC.

There are a few counts of this clonotype. This chain uses TRBV27 with TRBJ2-6; perhaps TRBD1 as D (5 bases). The ends were cut back, 2 bases at V and 8 bases at J, with 10 bases in the middle. The CDR3 is 14 residues long. The germline V gene encodes CDR1 MNHEY and CDR2 SMNVEV (reference sequence). CDR3 in DNA: TGTGCCAGCAGTTTAATGGCAGGGCCCAACGTCCTGACTTTC. Translated: CASSLMAGPNVLTF.

The genes are TRBV20-1 and TRBJ2-4; a possible D gene is TRBD2 (6 bases). Germline V gives CDR1 DFQATT, CDR2 SNEGSKA (reference sequence). The V and J ends lost 6 bases and 13 bases respectively, with 28 bases between them. The CDR3 consists of 15 residues. The CDR3 here is CSAGEASATGKQQYF. The CDR3 region has the DNA TGCAGTGCGGGGGAGGCTAGCGCGACGGGTAAGCAGCAGTACTTC.

This clonotype was counted a few times. This chain joins TRBV5-1 and TRBJ1-2, with a weak D call TRBD1 (5 bases). V was trimmed by 2 bases and J by 8 bases, leaving 19 bases between them. The CDR3 runs 15 residues. From germline, CDR1 is SGHRS and CDR2 YFSETQ. The CDR3 here is CASSLGNVGGEGYTF. In DNA form, the CDR3 reads TGCGCCAGCAGCTTAGGGAATGTCGGGGGTGAAGGCTACACCTTC. Full variable domain (missing parts from reference TRBV5-1 and TRBJ1-2): KAGVTQTPRYLIKTRGQQVTLSCSPISGHRSVSWYQQTPGQGLQFLFEYFSETQRNKGNFPGRFSGRQFSNSRSEMNVSTLELGDSALYLCASSLGNVGGEGYTFGSGTRLTVV.

The rearrangement joins TRBV5-1 to TRBJ2-2; a possible D gene is TRBD2 (6 bases). The CDR3 extends over 15 amino acids. The germline V gene has CDR1 SGHRS and CDR2 YFSETQ. Between the trimmed V and J ends, which lost 8 bases and 0 bases, there was a span of 14 bases. The chain's CDR3 is CASAAGGSNTGELFF. CDR3 DNA: TGCGCCAGTGCCGCCGGGGGATCGAACACCGGGGAGCTGTTTTTT.

A note on this clonotype: Germline is not matched at one junction end, which may reflect a read error. V gene TRBV7-2 combines with J gene TRBJ2-6, with D tentatively TRBD1 or TRBD2 (5 bases each). Germline values: CDR1 SGHTA, CDR2 FQGNSA. The CDR3 is made up of 17 amino acids. This chain's CDR3 is CASGLGAGRSGANVLTF. The CDR3 DNA is TGTGCCAGCGGCTTAGGGGCAGGGAGATCTGGGGCCAACGTCCTGACTTTC. The full variable domain, its missing parts supplied by reference TRBV7-2 and TRBJ2-6, is GAGVSQSPSNKVTEKGKDVELRCDPISGHTALYWYRQSLGQGLEFLIYFQGNSAPDKSGLPSDRFSAERTGGSVSTLTIQRTQQEDSAVYLCASGLGAGRSGANVLTFGAGSRLTVL.

The table lists this clonotype with a few counts. CDR3 DNA: TGTGCCAGCAGTTTCCGACCGACAGGGGAACCCTATGGCTACACCTTC. Encoded protein: CASSFRPTGEPYGYTF. The V and J genes are TRBV28 and TRBJ1-2, with TRBD1 identical over 8 bases. Germline V CDR1 and CDR2: MDHEN, SYDVKM. CDR3 size: 16 residues. V shed 3 bases, J shed 4 bases, and the junction held 10 bases outside the gene matches.

The chain combines TRBV6-2 or TRBV6-3 with TRBJ1-1; a possible D gene is TRBD1 (5 bases). Germline V CDR1 and CDR2: MNHEY, SVGEGT. Trimming shortened V by 3 bases and J by 4 bases, and 9 bases separated the two germline ends. This CDR3 has 13 amino acids. The CDR3 nucleotides are TGTGCCAGCAGTTATGGGGGGATCACTGAAGCTTTCTTT. It encodes CASSYGGITEAFF.

This chain connects TRBV7-3 to TRBJ2-4; possible D gene TRBD1, 6 bases. Per germline, CDR1 SGHTA and CDR2 FQGTGA. The length of the CDR3 is 12 residues. Trimming shortened V by 5 bases and J by 13 bases, and 15 bases separated the two germline ends. The CDR3 is CASSPQGMEQYF. Written as DNA, the CDR3 is TGTGCCAGCAGCCCCCAGGGGATGGAGCAGTACTTC.

The V call is TRBV29-1, the J call TRBJ2-3; the match to TRBD2 covers 15 bases. This CDR3 comprises 14 residues. Trimming cost V 8 bases and J 5 bases; bases outside gene matches: 5. Germline V gene data show CDR1 as SQVTM and CDR2 as ANQGSEA. The CDR3 DNA is TGCAGCACCTCGGGACTAGCGGGGGGAGATACGCAGTATTTT. Its translation: CSTSGLAGGDTQYF.

Turning to this clonotype: A much larger clone differs by one base, so this may be a read error. The V and J genes are TRBV7-9 and TRBJ2-5; 8 bases fit TRBD2. This CDR3 has 15 amino acids. Germline assignment: CDR1 SEHNR and CDR2 FQNEAQ (reference sequence). The CDR3 coding sequence is TGTGCCAGCAGCCCCAGCGGGGGCTCACAAGAGGCCCAGTACTTC. The encoded protein is CASSPSGGSQEAQYF.

This clonotype was counted a few times. The chain joins TRBV20-1 to TRBJ2-2; TRBD2 matches at 12 bases. The V gene's germline CDR1 is DFQATT and CDR2 SNEGSKA (reference sequence). Unmatched junction bases numbered 6, after V lost 5 bases and J lost 8 bases. CDR3 length: 14 amino acids. CDR3 in DNA: TGCAGTGCTCCCCTAGCGGGGGGGCCTGGGGAGCTGTTTTTT. It translates to CSAPLAGGPGELFF.